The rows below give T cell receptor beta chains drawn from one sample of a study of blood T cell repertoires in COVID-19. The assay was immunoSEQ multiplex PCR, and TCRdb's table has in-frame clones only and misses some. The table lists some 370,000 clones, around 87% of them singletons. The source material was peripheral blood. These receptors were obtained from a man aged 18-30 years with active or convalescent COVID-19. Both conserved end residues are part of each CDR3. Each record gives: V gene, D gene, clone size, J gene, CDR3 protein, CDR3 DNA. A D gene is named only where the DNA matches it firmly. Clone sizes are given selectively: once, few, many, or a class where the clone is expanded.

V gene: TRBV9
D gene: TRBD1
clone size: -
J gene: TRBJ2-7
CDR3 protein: CASSGNLDRGEIHYEQYF
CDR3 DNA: TGTGCCAGCAGCGGAAACCTGGACAGGGGGGAAATCCACTACGAGCAGTACTTC

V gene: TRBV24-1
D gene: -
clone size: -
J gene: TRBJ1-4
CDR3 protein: CATSDPGFGEKLFF
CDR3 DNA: TGTGCCACCAGTGATCCCGGGTTTGGAGAAAAACTGTTTTTT

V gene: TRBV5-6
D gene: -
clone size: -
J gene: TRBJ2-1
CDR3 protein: CASSLGRAYNEQFF
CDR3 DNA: TGTGCCAGCAGCTTGGGACGGGCCTACAATGAGCAGTTCTTC

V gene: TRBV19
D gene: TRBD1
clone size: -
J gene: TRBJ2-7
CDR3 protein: CASSNKPGQGYEQYF
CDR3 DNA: TGTGCCAGCTCCAACAAGCCGGGACAGGGCTACGAGCAGTACTTC

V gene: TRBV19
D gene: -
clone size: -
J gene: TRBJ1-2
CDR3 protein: CASSLESTNYGYTF
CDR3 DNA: TGTGCCAGTAGTCTGGAGAGTACTAACTATGGCTACACCTTC

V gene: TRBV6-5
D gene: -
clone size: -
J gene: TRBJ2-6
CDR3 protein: CASSLHLSGANVLTF
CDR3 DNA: TGTGCCAGCAGCCTGCACCTCTCTGGGGCCAACGTGCTGACTTTC

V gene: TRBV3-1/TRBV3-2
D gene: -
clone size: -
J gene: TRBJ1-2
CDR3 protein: CASSPRGPNYGYTF
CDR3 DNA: TGTGCCAGCAGCCCCAGGGGCCCTAACTATGGCTACACCTTC

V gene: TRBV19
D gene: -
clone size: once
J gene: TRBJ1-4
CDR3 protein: CASSIPRGANEKLFF
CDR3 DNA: TGTGCCAGTAGTATTCCGCGGGGAGCTAATGAAAAACTGTTTTTT

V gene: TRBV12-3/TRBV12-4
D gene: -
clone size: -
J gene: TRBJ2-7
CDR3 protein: CASTRDSYEQYF
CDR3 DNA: TGTGCCAGCACCCGGGACTCCTACGAGCAGTACTTC

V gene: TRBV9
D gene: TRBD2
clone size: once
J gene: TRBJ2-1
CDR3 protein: CASSAPPTSGNYNEQFF
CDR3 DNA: TGTGCCAGCAGCGCACCCCCCACTAGCGGGAACTACAATGAGCAGTTCTTC